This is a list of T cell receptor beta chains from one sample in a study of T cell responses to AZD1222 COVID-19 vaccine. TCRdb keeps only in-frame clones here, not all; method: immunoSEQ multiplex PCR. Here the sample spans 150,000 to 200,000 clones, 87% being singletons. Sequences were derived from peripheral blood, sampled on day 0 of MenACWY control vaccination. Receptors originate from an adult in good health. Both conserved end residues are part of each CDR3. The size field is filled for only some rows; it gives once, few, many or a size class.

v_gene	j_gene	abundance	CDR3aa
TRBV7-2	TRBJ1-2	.	CASSLVERDGYTF
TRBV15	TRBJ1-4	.	CATSRGGVDGSEKLFF
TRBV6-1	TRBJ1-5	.	CASSAQGTAYSNQPQHF
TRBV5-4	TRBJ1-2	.	CASSFQTEYGYTF
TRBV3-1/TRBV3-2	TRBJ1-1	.	CASRDRGGNTEAFF
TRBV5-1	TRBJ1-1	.	CASTTGGSEAFF
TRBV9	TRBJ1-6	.	CASSQSGGNSPLHF
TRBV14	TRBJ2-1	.	CASSLTTRGGMWFF
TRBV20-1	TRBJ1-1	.	CSASGTGNTEAFF
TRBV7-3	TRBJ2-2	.	CASSLNPSGGPTGELFF
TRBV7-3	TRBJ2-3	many	CASSSRLAGGPGATDTQYF
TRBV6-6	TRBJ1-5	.	CASSYLSAGREPQHF
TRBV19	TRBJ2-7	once	CASSDGQNYEQYF
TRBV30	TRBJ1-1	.	CACSTRIGNTEAFF
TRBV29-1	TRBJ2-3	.	CSVEVAGVGSDTQYF
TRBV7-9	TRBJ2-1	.	CASRLTSGIDNEQFF
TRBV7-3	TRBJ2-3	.	CASSRRGLAASTDTQYF
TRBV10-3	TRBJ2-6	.	CAISESYPGQPSSGANVLTF
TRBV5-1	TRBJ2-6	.	CASSLDGSGANVLTF
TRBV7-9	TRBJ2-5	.	CASRRTGRGETQYF
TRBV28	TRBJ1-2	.	CASSYGGGAFGYTF
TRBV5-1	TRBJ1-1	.	CASSDQGGNTEAFF
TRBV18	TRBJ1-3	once	CASSPVGTAPSGNTIYF
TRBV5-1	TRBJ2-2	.	CASSLALHGVTGELFF
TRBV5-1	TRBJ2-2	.	CASSGGQGTGELFF
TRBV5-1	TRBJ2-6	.	CASSLQTGTRRAGANVLTF
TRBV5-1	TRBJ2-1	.	CASSFGLAAKDEQFF
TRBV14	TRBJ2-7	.	CASSPSYEQYF
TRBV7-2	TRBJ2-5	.	CASSLLDRAETQYF
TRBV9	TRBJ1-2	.	CASSDRIRGYTF
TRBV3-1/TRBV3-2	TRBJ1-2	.	CASSQPLGGEANYGYTF
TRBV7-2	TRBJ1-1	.	CASSSGIPTEAFF
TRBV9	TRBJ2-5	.	CASSVVGSGGQETQYF
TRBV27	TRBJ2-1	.	CASSGEGAGYNEQFF
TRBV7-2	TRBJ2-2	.	CASSRGRISGGELFF
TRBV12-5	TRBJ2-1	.	CASGLDPPGASEQFF
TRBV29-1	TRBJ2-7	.	CSVGEGSREQYF
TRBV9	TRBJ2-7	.	CASSVGTGASYEQYF
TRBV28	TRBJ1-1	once	CASSAGMRTEAFF
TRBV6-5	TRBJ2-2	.	CASSYARLRGELFF
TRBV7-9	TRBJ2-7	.	CASSSGLARSEQYF
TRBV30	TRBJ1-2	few	CAWNSLQRPYGYTF
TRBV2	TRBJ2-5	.	CASSGTYRDKKTQYF
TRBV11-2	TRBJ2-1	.	CASSLQRERGNEQFF
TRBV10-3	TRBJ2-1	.	CAISRGTYNEQFF